The sequence of this T cell receptor beta chain was determined in a study of T cell responses to AZD1222 COVID-19 vaccine. Here immunoSEQ multiplex PCR was the method, and the copy in TCRdb shows in-frame clones only, minus some. Here the sample spans tens of thousands of clones, around 90% being singletons. Sequences were derived from peripheral blood, sampled 28 days after the second AZD1222 dose. This clonotype was sampled from an adult who received the AZD1222 COVID-19 vaccine.

CDR3 sequence (DNA): TGTGCCAGCAGCCAAGCATGGGAGACCCAGTACTTC. This codes for CASSQAWETQYF. The chain uses TRBV14 and TRBJ2-5; D gene uncertain. Germline CDR1 is SGHDN and CDR2 is FVKESK. The CDR3 sequence is 12 residues long. Between the trimmed V and J ends, which lost 1 base and 5 bases, there was a span of 5 bases. Looking up the rest from reference TRBV14 and TRBJ2-5 gives the full variable domain: EAGVTQFPSHSVIEKGQTVTLRCDPISGHDNLYWYRRVMGKEIKFLLHFVKESKQDESGMPNNRFLAERTGGTYSTLKVQPAELEDSGVYFCASSQAWETQYFGPGTRLLVL.